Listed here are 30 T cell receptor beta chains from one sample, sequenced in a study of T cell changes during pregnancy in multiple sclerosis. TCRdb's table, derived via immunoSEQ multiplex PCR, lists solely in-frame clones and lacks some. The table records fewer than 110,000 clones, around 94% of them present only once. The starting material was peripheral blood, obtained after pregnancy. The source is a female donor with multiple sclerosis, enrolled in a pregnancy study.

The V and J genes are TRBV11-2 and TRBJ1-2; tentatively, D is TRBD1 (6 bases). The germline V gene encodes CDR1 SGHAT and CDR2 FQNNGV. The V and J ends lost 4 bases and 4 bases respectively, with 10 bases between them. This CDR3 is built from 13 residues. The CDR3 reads CASSSQGIYGYTF. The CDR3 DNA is TGTGCCAGCAGCTCCCAGGGGATCTATGGCTACACCTTC.

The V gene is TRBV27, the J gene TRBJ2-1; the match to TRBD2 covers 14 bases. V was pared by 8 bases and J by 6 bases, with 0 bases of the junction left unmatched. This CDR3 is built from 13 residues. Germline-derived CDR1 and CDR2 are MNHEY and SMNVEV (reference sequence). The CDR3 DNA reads TGTGCCAGCGGGACTAGCGGGAGCAATGAGCAGTTCTTC. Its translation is CASGTSGSNEQFF.

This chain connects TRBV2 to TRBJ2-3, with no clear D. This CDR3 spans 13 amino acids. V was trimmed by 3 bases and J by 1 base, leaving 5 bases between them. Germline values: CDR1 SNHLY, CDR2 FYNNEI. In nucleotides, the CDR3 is TGTGCCAGCAGTGACTACCGCACAGATACGCAGTATTTT. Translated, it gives CASSDYRTDTQYF.

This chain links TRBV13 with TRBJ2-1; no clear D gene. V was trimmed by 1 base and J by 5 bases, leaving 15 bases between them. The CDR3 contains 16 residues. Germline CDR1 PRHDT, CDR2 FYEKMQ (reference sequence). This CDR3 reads CASSLEPWRRNNEQFF. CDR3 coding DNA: TGTGCCAGCAGCTTAGAGCCCTGGCGGAGAAACAATGAGCAGTTCTTC. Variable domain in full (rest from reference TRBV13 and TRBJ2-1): AAGVIQSPRHLIKEKRETATLKCYPIPRHDTVYWYQQGPGQDPQFLISFYEKMQSDKGSIPDRFSAQQFSDYHSELNMSSLELGDSALYFCASSLEPWRRNNEQFFGPGTRLTVL.

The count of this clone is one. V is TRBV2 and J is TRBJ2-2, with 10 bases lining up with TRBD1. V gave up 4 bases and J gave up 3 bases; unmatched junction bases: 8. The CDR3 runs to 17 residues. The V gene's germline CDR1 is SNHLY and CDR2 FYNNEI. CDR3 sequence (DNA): TGTGCCAGCAGTGCCGACAGGGGGCGCGGGGACACCGGGGAGCTGTTTTTT. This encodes CASSADRGRGDTGELFF. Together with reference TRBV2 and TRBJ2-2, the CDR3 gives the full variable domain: EPEVTQTPSHQVTQMGQEVILRCVPISNHLYFYWYRQILGQKVEFLVSFYNNEISEKSEIFDDQFSVERPDGSNFTLKIRSTKLEDSAMYFCASSADRGRGDTGELFFGEGSRLTVL.

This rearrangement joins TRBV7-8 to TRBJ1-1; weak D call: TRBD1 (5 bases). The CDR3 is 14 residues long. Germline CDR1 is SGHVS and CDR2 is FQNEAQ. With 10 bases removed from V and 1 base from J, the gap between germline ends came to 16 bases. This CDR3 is CATRRGFANTEAFF. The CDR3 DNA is TGTGCCACCAGAAGGGGCTTCGCGAACACTGAAGCTTTCTTT. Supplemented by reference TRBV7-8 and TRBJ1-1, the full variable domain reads GAGVSQSPRYKVAKRGQDVALRCDPISGHVSLFWYQQALGQGPEFLTYFQNEAQLDKSGLPSDRFFAERPEGSVSTLKIQRTQQEDSAVYLCATRRGFANTEAFFGQGTRLTVV.

The CDR3 loop is CASSPYTGSGINYGYTF. The CDR3 region has the DNA TGTGCCAGCTCACCATACACGGGTTCGGGAATTAACTATGGCTACACCTTC. The chain carries TRBV18 and TRBJ1-2; D gene ambiguous. Trimming took 2 bases from V and 1 from J, leaving 17 bases between them. This CDR3 is 17 amino acids long. Per the germline V gene, CDR1 is KGHSH and CDR2 is LQKENI.

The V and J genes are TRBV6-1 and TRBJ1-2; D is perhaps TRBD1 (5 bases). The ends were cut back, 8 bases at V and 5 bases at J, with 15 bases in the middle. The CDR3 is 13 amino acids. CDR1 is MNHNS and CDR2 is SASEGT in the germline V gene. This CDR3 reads CASLSGMRYGYTF. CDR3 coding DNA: TGTGCCAGCCTCTCAGGGATGAGGTATGGCTACACCTTC.

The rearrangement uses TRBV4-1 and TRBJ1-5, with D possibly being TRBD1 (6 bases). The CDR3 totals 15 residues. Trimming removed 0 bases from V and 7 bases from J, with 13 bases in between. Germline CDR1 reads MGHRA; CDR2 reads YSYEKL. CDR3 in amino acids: CASSQDGRGYQPQHF. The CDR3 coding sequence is TGCGCCAGCAGCCAAGATGGCAGGGGTTACCAGCCCCAGCATTTT.

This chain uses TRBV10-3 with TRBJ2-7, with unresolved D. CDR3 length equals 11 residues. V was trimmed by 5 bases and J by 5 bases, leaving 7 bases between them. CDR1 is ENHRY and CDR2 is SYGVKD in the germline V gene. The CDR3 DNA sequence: TGTGCCATCAGTTCTGAGGACGAGCAGTACTTC. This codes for CAISSEDEQYF.

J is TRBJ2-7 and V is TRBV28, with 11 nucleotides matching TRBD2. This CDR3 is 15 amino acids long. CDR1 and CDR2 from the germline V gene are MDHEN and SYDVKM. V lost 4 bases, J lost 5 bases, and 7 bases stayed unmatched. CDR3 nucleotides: TGTGCCAGCAGTTCCCTAGCGGGAGGTCCCCACGAGCAGTACTTC. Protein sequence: CASSSLAGGPHEQYF.

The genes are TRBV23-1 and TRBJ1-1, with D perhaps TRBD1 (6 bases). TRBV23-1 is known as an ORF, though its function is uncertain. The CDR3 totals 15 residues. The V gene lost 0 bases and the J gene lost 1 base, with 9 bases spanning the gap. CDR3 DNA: TGCGCCAGCAGTCAATCCGAACAGGGGAACACTGAAGCTTTCTTT. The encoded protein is CASSQSEQGNTEAFF.

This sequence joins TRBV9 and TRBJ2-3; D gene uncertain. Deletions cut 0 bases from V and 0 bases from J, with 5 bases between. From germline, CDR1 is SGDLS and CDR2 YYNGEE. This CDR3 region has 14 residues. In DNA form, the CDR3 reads TGTGCCAGCAGCGTAGCAGGTAGCACAGATACGCAGTATTTT. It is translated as CASSVAGSTDTQYF.

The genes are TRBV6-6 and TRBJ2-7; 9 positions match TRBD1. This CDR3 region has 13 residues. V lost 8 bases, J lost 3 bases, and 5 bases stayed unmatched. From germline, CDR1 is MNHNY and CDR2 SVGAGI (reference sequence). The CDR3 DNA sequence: TGTGCCAGCTCGGACAGGGGAAACTACGAGCAGTACTTC. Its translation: CASSDRGNYEQYF.

CDR3 sequence (DNA): TGTGCCAGCAGCCTTGGACAGGGGGCCCAGTACTTC. Translating gives CASSLGQGAQYF. J is TRBJ2-5 and V is TRBV7-3; 10 nucleotides line up with TRBD1. Germline CDR1 reads SGHTA; CDR2 reads FQGTGA. The ends lost 5 bases at V and 9 bases at J; junction bases unmatched: 3. CDR3 length: 12 residues.

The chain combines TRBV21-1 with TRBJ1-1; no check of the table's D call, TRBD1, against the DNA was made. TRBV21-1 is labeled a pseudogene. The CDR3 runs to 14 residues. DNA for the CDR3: TGTGCCAGCGGGGACAGGGGGCCTGGCACTGAAGCTTTCTTT. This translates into CASGDRGPGTEAFF.

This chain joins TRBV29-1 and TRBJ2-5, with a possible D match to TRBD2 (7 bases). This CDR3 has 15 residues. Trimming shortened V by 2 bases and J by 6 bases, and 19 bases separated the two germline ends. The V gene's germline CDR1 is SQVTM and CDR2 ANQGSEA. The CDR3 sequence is CSVERGRGGKKTQYF. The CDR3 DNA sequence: TGCAGCGTTGAACGGGGGAGGGGGGGTAAGAAGACCCAGTACTTC.

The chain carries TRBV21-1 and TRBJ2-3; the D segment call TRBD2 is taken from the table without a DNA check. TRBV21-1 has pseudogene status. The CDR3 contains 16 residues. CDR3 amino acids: CASSARTSGRTDTQYF. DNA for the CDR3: TGTGCCAGCAGCGCCCGGACTAGCGGGAGGACAGATACGCAGTATTTT.

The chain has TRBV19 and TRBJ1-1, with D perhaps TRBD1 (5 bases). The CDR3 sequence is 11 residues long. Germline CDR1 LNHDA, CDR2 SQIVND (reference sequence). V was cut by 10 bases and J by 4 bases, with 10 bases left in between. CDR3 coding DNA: TGTGCCACTCAGGGTACCACTGAAGCTTTCTTT. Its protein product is CATQGTTEAFF.

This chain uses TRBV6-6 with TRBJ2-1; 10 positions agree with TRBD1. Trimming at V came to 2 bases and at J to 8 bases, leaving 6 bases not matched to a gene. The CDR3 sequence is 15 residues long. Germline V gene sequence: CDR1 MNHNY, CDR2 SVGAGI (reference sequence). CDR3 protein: CASSYRDRGSDEQFF. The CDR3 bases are TGTGCCAGCAGTTACCGGGACAGGGGAAGTGATGAGCAGTTCTTC.

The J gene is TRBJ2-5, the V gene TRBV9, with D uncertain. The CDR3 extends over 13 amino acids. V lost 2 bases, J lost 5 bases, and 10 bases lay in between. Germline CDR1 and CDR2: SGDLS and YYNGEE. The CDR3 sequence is CASSVRGVETQYF. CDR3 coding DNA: TGTGCCAGCAGCGTTAGAGGAGTTGAGACCCAGTACTTC.

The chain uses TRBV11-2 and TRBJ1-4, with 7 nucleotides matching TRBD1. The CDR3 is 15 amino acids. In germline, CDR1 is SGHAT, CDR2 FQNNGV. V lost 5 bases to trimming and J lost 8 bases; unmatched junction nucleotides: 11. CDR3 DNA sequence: TGTGCCAGCAGCACCTGGGACAGCCGCGGGGAAAAACTGTTTTTT. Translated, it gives CASSTWDSRGEKLFF.

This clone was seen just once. This chain's CDR3 is CASGEGTGDGYTF. The CDR3 DNA reads as TGTGCCAGCGGAGAGGGGACAGGGGATGGCTACACCTTC. The chain has TRBV9 and TRBJ1-2; 10 positions agree with TRBD1. Germline V CDR1 and CDR2: SGDLS, YYNGEE. The V gene end was trimmed by 7 bases and the J gene end by 6 bases; junction bases not matched to a gene: 6. CDR3 length: 13 amino acids.

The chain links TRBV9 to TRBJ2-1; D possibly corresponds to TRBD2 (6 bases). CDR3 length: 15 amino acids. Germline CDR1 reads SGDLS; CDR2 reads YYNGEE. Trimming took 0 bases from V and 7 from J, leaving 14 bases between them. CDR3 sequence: CASSVGEGGLNEQFF. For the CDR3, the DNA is TGTGCCAGCAGCGTAGGAGAAGGAGGGTTGAATGAGCAGTTCTTC.

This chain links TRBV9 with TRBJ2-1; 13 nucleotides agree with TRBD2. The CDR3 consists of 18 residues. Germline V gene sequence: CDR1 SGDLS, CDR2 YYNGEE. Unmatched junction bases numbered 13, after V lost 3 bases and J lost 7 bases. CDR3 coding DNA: TGTGCCAGCAGCGCGATCACTAGCGGGGGGGCCAGGCCAAATGAGCAGTTCTTC. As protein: CASSAITSGGARPNEQFF. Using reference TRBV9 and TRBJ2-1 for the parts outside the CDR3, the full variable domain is DSGVTQTPKHLITATGQRVTLRCSPRSGDLSVYWYQQSLDQGLQFLIQYYNGEERAKGNILERFSAQQFPDLHSELNLSSLELGDSALYFCASSAITSGGARPNEQFFGPGTRLTVL.

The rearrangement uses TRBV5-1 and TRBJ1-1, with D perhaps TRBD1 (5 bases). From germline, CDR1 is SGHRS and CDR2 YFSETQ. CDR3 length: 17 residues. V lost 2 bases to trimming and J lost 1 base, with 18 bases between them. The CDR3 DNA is TGCGCCAGCAGCTTAAGGGCTACAGGACGGCAGAACACTGAAGCTTTCTTT. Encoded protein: CASSLRATGRQNTEAFF.

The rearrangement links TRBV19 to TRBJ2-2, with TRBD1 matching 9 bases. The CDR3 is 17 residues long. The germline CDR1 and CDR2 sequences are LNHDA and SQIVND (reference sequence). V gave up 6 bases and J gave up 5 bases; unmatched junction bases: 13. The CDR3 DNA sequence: TGTGCCAGTAGCTTACGTGACAGGGGGTCGGGTACCGGGGAGCTGTTTTTT. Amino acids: CASSLRDRGSGTGELFF.

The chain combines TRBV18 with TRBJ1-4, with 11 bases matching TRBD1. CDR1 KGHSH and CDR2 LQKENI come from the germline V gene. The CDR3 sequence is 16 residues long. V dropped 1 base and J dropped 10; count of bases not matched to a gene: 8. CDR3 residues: CASSPLSGQGAGKLFF. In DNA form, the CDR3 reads TGTGCCAGCTCACCACTATCAGGACAGGGGGCAGGAAAACTGTTTTTT.

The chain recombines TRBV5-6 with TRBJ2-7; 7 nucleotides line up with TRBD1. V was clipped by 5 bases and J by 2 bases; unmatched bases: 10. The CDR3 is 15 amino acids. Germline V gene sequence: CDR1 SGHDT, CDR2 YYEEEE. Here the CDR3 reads CASRYRTGHTYEQYF. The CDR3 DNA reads TGTGCCAGCAGATATCGGACAGGTCACACCTACGAGCAGTACTTC. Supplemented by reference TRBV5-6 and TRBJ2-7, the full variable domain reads DAGVTQSPTHLIKTRGQQVTLRCSPKSGHDTVSWYQQALGQGPQFIFQYYEEEERQRGNFPDRFSGHQFPNYSSELNVNALLLGDSALYLCASRYRTGHTYEQYFGPGTRLTVT.

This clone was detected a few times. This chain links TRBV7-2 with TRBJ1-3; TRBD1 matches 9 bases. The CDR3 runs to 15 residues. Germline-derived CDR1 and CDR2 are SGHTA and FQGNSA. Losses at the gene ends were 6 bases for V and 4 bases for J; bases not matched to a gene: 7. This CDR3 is CASSRTGVIGNTIYF. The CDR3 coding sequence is TGTGCCAGCAGTCGGACAGGGGTTATAGGAAACACCATATATTTT.